The clone carrying this T cell receptor (beta chain) was seen a few times. This sample was taken from a study of T cells in Graves' hyperthyroidism and ophthalmopathy. TCR beta CDR3 region amplification was performed from RNA transcripts. A set of HTBI primers served as the primers for a first-round RT-PCR of the TCR CDR3. MiXCR was run by TCRdb on the multiplex PCR reads, yielding one entry per CDR3 protein. The sample consists of some 740,000 distinct CDR3 sequences, around 13% of them appearing once. Germline values: CDR1 LGHNA, CDR2 YSLEER. Trimming removed 0 bases from V and 5 bases from J, with 17 bases in between. The CDR3 length is 17 residues.

This chain joins TRBV4-3 and TRBJ1-5; D not certain. Sequenced: blood. This TCR derives from a woman under 30 with Graves' hyperthyroidism. The CDR3 is CASSQDLTATFDQPQHF. In DNA form, the CDR3 reads TGCGCCAGCAGCCAAGATCTCACAGCCACATTCGATCAGCCCCAGCATTTT.